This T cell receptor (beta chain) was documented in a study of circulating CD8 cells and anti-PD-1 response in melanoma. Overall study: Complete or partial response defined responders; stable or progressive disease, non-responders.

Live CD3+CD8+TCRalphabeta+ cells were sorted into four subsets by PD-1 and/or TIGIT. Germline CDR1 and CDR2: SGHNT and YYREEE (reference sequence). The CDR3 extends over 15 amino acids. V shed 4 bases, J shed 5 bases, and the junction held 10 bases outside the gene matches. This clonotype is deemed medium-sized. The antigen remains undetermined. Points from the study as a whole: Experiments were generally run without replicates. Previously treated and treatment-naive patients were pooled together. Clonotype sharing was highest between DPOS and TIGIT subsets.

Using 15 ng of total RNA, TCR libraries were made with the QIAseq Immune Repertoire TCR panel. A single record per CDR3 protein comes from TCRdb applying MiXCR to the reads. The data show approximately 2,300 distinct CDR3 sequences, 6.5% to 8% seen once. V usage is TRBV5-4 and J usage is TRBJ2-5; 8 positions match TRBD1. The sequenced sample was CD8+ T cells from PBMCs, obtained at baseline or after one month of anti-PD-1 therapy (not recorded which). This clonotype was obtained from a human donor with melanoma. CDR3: CASSAWAGGDETQYF. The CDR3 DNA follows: TGTGCCAGCAGCGCGTGGGCAGGGGGCGATGAGACCCAGTACTTC.